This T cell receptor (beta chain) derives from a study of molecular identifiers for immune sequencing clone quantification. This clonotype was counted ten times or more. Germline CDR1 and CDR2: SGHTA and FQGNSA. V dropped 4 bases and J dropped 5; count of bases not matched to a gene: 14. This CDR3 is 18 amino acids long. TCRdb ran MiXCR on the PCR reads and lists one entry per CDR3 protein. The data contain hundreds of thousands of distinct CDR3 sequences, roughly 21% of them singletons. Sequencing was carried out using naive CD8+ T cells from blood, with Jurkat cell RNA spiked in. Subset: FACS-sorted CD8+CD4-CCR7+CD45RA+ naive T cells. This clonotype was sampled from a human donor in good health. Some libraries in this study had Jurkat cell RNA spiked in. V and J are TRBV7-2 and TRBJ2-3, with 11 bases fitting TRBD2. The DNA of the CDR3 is TGTGCCAGCAGCTCGCTGACTAGCGGGGCGGGGAGAATAGATACGCAGTATTTT. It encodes CASSSLTSGAGRIDTQYF.